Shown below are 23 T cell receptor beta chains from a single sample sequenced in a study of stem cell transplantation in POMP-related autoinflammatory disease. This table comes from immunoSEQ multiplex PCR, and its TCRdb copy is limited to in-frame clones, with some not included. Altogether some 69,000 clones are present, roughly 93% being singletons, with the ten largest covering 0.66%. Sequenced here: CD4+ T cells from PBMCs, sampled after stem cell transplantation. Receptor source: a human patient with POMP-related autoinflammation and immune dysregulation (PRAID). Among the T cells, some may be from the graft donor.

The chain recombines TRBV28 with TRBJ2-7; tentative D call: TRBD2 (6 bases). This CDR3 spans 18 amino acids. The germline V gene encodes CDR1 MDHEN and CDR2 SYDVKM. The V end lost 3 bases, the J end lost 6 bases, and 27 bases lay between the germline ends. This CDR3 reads CASSFRSARGEVFAEQYF. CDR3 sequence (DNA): TGTGCCAGCAGTTTTAGGTCTGCGCGCGGGGAAGTATTCGCCGAGCAGTACTTC. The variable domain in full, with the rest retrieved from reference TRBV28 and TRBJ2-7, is DVKVTQSSRYLVKRTGEKVFLECVQDMDHENMFWYRQDPGLGLRLIYFSYDVKMKEKGDIPEGYSVSREKKERFSLILESASTNQTSMYLCASSFRSARGEVFAEQYFGPGTRLTVT.

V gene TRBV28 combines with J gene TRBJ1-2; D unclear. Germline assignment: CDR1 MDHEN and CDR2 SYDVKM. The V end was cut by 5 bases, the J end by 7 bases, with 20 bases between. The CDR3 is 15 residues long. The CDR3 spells CASSRPTILSIGYTF. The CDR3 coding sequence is TGTGCCAGCAGTCGCCCCACTATCCTCTCAATTGGCTACACCTTC.

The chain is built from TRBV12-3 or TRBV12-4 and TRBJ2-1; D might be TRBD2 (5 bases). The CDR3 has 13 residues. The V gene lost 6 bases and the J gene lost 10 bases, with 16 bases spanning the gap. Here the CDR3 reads CASSPEVGSEQFF. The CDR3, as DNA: TGTGCCAGCAGCCCGGAGGTGGGGTCGGAGCAGTTCTTC.

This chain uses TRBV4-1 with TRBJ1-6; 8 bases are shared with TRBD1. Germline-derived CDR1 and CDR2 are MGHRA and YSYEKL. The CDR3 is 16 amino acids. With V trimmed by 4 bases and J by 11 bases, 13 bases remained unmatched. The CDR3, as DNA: TGCGCCAGCAGCCGCCTACAGGGGGGATTGGTCGCACCCCTCCACTTT. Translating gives CASSRLQGGLVAPLHF.

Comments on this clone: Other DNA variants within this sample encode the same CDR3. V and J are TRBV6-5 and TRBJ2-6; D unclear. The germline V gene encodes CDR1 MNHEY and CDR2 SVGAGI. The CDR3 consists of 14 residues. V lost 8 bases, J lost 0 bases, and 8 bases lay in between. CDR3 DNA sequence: TGTGCCAGCTCCCGGAGCTCTGGGGCCAACGTCCTGACTTTC. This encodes CASSRSSGANVLTF.

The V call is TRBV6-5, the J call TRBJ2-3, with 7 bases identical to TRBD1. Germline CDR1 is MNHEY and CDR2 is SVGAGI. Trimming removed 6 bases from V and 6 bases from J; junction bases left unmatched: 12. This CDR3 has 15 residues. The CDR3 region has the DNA TGTGCCAGCAGCGACACTACAGGGGCGCCGGATACGCAGTATTTT. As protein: CASSDTTGAPDTQYF.

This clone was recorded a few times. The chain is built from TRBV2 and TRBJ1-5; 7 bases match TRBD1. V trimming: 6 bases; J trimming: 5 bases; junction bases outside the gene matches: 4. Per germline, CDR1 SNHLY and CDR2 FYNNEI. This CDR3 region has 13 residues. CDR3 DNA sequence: TGTGCCAGCAGCCACGACAGGGATCAGCCCCAGCATTTT. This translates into CASSHDRDQPQHF. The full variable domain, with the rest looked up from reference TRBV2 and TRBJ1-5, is EPEVTQTPSHQVTQMGQEVILRCVPISNHLYFYWYRQILGQKVEFLVSFYNNEISEKSEIFDDQFSVERPDGSNFTLKIRSTKLEDSAMYFCASSHDRDQPQHFGDGTRLSIL.

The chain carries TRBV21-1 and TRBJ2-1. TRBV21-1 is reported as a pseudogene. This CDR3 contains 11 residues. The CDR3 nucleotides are TGTGCCAGCAACGTGTACAATGAGCAGTTCTTC. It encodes CASNVYNEQFF.

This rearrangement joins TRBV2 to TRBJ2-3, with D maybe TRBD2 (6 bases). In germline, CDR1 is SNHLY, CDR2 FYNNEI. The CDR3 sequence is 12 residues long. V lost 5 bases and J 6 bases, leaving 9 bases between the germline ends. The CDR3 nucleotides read TGTGCCAGCAGTAGGGAGGAGGATACGCAGTATTTT. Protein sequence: CASSREEDTQYF.

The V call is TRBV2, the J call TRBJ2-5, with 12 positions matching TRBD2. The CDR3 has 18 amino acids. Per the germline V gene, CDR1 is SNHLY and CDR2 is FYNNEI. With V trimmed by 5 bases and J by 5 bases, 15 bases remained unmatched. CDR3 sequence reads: CASSHWSSGRAGEETQYF. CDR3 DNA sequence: TGTGCCAGCAGTCACTGGTCTAGCGGGAGGGCCGGGGAGGAGACCCAGTACTTC.

The CDR3 bases are TGCGCCAGCAACCGGGCAGGGGGCTCCGGAGAGACCCAGTACTTC. Residues: CASNRAGGSGETQYF. The chain links TRBV5-1 to TRBJ2-5; TRBD1 aligns across 8 bases. The CDR3 is 15 amino acids. V lost 6 bases to trimming and J lost 4 bases; unmatched junction nucleotides: 11. The germline V gene encodes CDR1 SGHRS and CDR2 YFSETQ.

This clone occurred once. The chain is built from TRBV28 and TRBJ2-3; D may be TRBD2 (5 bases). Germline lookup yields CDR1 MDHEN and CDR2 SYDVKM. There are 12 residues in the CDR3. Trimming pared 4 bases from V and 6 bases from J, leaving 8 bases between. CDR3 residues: CASSSRRDTQYF. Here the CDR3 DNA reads TGTGCCAGCAGTTCGAGGAGGGATACGCAGTATTTT.

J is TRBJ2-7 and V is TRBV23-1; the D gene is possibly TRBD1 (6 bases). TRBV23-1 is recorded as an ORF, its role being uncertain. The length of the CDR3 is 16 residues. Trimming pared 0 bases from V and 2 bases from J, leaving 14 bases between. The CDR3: CASSQSQPGQTYEQYV. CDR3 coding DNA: TGCGCCAGCAGTCAATCCCAACCGGGACAAACCTACGAGCAGTACGTC.

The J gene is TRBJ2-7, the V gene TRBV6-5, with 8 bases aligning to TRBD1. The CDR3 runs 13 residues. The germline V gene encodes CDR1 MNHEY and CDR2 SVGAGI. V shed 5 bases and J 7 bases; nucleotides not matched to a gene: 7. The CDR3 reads CASSRTGSWEQYV. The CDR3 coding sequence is TGTGCCAGCAGTAGGACAGGGTCCTGGGAGCAGTACGTC.

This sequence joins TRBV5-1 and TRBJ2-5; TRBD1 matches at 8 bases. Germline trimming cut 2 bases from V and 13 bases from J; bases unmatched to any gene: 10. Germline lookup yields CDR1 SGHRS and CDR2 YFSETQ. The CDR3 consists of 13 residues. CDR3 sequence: CASSFYPGQDSYF. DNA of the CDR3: TGCGCCAGCAGCTTTTATCCGGGACAGGACTCGTACTTC.

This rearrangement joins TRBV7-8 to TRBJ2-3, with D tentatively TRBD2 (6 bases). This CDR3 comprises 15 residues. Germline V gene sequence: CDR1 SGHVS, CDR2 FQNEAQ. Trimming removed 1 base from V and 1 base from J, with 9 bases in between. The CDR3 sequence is CASSLGLARTDTQYF. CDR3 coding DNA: TGTGCCAGCAGCTTAGGTCTAGCGCGCACAGATACGCAGTATTTT.

CDR3 amino acids: CASSFRDTTDTQYF. In DNA, the CDR3 is TGCGCCAGCAGCTTCCGGGACACCACAGATACGCAGTATTTT. The chain couples TRBV5-1 to TRBJ2-3; weak D call: TRBD1 (6 bases). Germline lookup yields CDR1 SGHRS and CDR2 YFSETQ. The V end lost 2 bases, the J end lost 2 bases, and 9 bases lay between the germline ends. The CDR3 is 14 residues long.

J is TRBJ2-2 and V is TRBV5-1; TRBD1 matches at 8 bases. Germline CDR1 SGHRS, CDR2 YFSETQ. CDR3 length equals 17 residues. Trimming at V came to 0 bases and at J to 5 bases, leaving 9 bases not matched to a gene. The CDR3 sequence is CASSLGRWTGKTGELFF. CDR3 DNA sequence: TGCGCCAGCAGCTTGGGCCGTTGGACAGGGAAGACCGGGGAGCTGTTTTTT.

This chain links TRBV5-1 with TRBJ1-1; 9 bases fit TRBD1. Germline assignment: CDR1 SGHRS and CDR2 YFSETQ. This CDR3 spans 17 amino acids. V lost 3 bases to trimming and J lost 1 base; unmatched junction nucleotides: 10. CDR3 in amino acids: CASSSLGTGWENTEAFF. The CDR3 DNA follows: TGCGCCAGCAGCTCTCTAGGGACAGGGTGGGAGAACACTGAAGCTTTCTTT.

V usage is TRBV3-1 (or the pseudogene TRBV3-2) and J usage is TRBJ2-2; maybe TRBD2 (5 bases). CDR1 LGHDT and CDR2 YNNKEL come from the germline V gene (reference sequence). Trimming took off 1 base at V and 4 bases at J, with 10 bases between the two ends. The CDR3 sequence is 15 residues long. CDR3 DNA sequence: TGTGCCAGCAGCCAAGCGGGGATGAGCACCGGGGAGCTGTTTTTT. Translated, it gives CASSQAGMSTGELFF.

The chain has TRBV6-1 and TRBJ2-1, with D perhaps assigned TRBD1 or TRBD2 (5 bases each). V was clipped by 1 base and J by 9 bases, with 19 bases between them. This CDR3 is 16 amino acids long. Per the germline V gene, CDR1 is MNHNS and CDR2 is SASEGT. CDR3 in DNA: TGTGCCAGCAGTGAAGGCTATGGGACCTCCGCCCCTGAGCAGTTCTTC. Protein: CASSEGYGTSAPEQFF.

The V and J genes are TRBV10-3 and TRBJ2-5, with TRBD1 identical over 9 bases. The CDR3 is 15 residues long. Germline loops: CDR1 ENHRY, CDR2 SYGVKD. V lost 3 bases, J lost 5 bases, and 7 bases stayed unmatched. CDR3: CAISDPGGQGETQYF. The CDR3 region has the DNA TGTGCCATCAGTGATCCGGGTGGACAGGGGGAGACCCAGTACTTC.

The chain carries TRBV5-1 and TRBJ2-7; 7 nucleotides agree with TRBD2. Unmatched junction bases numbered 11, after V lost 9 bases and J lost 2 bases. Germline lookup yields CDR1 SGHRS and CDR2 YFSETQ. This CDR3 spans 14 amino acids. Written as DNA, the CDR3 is TGCGCCATCCCGTGTAGCGGGCTACCCTACGAGCAGTACGTC. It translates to CAIPCSGLPYEQYV.